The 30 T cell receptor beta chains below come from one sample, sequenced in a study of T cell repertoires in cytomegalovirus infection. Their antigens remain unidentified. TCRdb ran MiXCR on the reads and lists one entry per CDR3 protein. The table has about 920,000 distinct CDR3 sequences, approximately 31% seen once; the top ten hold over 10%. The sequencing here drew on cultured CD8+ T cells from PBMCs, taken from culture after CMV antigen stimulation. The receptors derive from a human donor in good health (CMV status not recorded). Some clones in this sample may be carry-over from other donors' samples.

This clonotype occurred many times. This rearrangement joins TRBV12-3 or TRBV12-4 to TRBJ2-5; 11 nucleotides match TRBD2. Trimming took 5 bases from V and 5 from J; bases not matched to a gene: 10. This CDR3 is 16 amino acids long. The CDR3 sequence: CASSPPSGGPLETQYF. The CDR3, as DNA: TGTGCCAGCAGTCCCCCTAGCGGGGGGCCTCTGGAGACCCAGTACTTC.

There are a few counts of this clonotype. CDR3 sequence: CASSPRSGTGTGEQYF. CDR3 nucleotide sequence: TGTGCCAGCAGCCCACGCTCCGGGACAGGGACCGGGGAGCAGTACTTC. This rearrangement joins TRBV14 to TRBJ2-7; 9 bases match TRBD1. Germline loops: CDR1 SGHDN, CDR2 FVKESK. Trimming took 4 bases from V and 7 from J; bases not matched to a gene: 14. CDR3 length: 16 residues.

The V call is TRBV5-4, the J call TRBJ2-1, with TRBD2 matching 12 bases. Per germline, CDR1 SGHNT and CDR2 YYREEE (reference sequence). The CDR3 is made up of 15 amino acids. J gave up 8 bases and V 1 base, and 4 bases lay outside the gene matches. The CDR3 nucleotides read TGTGCCAGCAGCTTGACTCTAGCGGGGGGGGATGAGCAGTTCTTC. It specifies CASSLTLAGGDEQFF.

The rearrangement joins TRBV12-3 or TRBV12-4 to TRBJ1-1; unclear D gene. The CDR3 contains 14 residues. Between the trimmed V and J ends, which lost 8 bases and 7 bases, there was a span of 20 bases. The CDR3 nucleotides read TGTGCCAGCCTTCCGGTTTCGGGAAGAAGTGAAGCTTTCTTT. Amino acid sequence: CASLPVSGRSEAFF.

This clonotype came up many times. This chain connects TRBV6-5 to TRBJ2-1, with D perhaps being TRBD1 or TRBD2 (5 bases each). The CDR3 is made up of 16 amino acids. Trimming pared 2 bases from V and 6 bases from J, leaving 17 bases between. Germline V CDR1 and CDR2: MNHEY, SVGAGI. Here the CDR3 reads CASSYLSWDGLNEQFF. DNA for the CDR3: TGTGCCAGCAGTTACCTAAGCTGGGACGGCCTCAATGAGCAGTTCTTC.

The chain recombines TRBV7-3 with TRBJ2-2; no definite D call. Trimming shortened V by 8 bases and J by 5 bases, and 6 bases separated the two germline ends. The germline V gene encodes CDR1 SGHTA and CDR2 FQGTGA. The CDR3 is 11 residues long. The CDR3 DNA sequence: TGTGCCAGCGACGCGACCGGGGAGCTGTTTTTT. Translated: CASDATGELFF.

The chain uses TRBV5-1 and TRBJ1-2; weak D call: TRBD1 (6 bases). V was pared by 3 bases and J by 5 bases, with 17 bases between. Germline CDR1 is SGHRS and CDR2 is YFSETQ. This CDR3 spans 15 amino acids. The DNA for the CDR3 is TGCGCCAGCAGCTCGTCGGACAGCGGATCATATGGCTACACCTTC. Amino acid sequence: CASSSSDSGSYGYTF.

The CDR3 DNA reads TGTGCCAGCACCGAAATCCAAGGCCTCAACACTGAAGCTTTCTTT. Residues: CASTEIQGLNTEAFF. The chain uses TRBV12-3 or TRBV12-4 and TRBJ1-1; no clear D. This CDR3 is 15 amino acids long. Trimming left V 7 bases short and J 2 bases short, with 17 bases between.

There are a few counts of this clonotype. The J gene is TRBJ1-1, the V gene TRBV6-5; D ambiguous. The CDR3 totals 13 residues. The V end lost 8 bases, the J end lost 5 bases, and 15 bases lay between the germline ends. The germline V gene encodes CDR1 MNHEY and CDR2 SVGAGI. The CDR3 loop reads CASQLQHLTEAFF. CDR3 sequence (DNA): TGTGCCAGCCAGCTACAACATCTGACTGAAGCTTTCTTT.

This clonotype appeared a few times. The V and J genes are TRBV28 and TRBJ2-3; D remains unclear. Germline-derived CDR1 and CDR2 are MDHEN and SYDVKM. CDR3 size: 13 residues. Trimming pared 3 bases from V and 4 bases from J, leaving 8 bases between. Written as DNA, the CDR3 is TGTGCCAGCAGTTTCGTACTTCCAGATACGCAGTATTTT. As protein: CASSFVLPDTQYF.

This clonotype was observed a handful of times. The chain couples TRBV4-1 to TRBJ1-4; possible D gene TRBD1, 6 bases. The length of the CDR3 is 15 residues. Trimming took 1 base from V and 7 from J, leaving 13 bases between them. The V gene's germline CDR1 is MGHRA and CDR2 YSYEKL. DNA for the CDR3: TGCGCCAGCAGCCAAGTCCCAGGGGAGATTGAAAAACTGTTTTTT. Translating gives CASSQVPGEIEKLFF.

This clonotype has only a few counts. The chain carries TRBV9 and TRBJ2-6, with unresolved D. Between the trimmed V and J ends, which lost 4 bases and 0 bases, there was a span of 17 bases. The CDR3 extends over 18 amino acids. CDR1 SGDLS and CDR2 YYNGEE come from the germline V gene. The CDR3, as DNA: TGTGCCAGCAGCCCCCAATCGACCGTTAGCTCTGGGGCCAACGTCCTGACTTTC. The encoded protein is CASSPQSTVSSGANVLTF.

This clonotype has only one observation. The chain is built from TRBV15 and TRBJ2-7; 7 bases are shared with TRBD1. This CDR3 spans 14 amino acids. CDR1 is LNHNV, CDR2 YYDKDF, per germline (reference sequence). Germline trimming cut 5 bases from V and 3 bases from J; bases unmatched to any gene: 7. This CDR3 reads CATSLRQGYYEQYV. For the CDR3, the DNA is TGTGCCACCAGCTTAAGACAGGGATACTACGAGCAGTACGTC.

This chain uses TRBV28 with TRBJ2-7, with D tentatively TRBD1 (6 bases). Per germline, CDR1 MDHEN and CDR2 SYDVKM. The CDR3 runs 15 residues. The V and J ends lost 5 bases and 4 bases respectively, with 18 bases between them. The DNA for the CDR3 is TGTGCCAGCAGTCTGAGAAGACAGGTCAGTTACGAGCAGTACGTC. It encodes CASSLRRQVSYEQYV.

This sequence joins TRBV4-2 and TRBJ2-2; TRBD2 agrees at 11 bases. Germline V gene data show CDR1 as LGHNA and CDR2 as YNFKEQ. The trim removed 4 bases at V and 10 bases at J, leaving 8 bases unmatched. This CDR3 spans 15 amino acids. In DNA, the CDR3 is TGTGCCAGCAGCCCTAGCGGGGGGTCATTTGAGGAGCTGTTTTTT. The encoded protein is CASSPSGGSFEELFF.

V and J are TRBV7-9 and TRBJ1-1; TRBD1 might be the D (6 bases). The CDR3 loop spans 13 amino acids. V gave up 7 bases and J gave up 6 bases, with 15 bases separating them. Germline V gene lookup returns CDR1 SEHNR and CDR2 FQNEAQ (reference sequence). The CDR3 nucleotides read TGTGCCAGCAACCAGGGGCTGAAAGCTGAAGCTTTCTTT. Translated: CASNQGLKAEAFF. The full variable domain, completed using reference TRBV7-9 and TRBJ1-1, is DTGVSQNPRHKITKRGQNVTFRCDPISEHNRLYWYRQTLGQGPEFLTYFQNEAQLEKSRLLSDRFSAERPKGSFSTLEIQRTEQGDSAMYLCASNQGLKAEAFFGQGTRLTVV.

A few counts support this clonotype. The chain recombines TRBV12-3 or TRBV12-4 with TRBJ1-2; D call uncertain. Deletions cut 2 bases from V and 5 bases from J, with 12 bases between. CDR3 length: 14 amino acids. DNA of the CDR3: TGTGCCAGCAGTTTATTACCCTCTGGTTATGGCTACACCTTC. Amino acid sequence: CASSLLPSGYGYTF.

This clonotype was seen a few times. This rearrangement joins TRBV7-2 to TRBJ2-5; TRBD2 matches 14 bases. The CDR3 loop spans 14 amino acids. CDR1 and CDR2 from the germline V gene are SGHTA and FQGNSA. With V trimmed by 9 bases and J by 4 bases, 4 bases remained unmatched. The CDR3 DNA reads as TGTGCCAGTACGGGACTAGCGGGGGTAGAGACCCAGTACTTC. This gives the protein CASTGLAGVETQYF.

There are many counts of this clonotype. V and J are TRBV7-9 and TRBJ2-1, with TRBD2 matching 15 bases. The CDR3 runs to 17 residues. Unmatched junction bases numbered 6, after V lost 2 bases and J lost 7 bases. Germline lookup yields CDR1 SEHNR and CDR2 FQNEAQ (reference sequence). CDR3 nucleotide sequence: TGTGCCAGCAGCTTACCAGGACTAGCGGGGGGGACGAATGAGCAGTTCTTC. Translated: CASSLPGLAGGTNEQFF.

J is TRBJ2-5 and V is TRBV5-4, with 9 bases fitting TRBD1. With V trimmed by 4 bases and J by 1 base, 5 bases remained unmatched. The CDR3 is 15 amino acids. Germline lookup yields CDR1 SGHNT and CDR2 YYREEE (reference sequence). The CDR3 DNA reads TGTGCCAGCAGCCTGGACAGGGGCCTCCAAGAGACCCAGTACTTC. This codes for CASSLDRGLQETQYF.

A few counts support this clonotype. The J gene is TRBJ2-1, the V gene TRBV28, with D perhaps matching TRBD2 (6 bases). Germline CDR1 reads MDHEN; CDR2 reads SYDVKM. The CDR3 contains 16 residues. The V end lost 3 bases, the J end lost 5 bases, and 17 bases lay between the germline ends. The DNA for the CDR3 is TGTGCCAGCAGTTTTATAACTAGCTATGGGAACAATGAGCAGTTCTTC. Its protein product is CASSFITSYGNNEQFF.

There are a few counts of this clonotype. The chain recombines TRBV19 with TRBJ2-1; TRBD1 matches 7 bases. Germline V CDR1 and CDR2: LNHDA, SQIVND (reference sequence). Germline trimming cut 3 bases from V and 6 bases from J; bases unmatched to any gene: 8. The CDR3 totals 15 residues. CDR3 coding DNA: TGTGCCAGTAGTATCCCCCGACAGGGTGGCAATGAGCAGTTCTTC. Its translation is CASSIPRQGGNEQFF.

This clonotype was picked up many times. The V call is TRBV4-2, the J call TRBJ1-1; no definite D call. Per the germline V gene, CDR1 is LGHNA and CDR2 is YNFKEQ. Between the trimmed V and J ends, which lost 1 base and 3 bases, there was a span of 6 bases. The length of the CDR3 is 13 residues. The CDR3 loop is CASSQGSHTEAFF. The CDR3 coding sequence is TGTGCCAGCAGCCAAGGATCCCACACTGAAGCTTTCTTT.

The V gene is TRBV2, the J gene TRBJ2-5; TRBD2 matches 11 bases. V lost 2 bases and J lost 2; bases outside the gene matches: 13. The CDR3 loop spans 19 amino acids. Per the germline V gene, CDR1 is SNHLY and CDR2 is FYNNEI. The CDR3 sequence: CASSENRASGGPDQETQYF. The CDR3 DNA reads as TGTGCCAGCAGTGAAAACAGGGCTAGCGGGGGGCCCGATCAAGAGACCCAGTACTTC.

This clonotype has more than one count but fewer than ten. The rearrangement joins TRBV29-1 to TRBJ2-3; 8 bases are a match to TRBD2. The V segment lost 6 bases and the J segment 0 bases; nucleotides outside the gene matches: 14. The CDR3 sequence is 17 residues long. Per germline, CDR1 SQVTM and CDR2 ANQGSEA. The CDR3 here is CSVDDLAGTPSTDTQYF. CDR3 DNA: TGCAGCGTCGACGATTTAGCGGGGACACCTAGCACAGATACGCAGTATTTT.

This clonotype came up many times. The CDR3 DNA reads TGTGCCAGCAGCCAATTCGGGGGGACTAATGAAAAACTGTTTTTT. It codes for CASSQFGGTNEKLFF. The chain employs TRBV7-6 and TRBJ1-4, with D maybe TRBD1 (5 bases). From germline, CDR1 is SGHVS and CDR2 FNYEAQ. V lost 5 bases and J lost 2, with 12 bases in between. This CDR3 is built from 15 residues.

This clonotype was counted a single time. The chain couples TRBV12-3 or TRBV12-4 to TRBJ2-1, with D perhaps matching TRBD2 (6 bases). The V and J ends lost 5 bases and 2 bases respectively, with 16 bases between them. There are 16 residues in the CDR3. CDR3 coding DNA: TGTGCCAGCAGTCGCGTCCGGGGGTTCCCCTACAATGAGCAGTTCTTC. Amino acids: CASSRVRGFPYNEQFF.

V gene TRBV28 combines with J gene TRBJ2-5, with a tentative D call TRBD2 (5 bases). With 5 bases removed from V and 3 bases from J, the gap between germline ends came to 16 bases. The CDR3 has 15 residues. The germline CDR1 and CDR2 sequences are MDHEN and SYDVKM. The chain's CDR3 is CASSGPGGLEETQYF. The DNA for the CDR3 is TGTGCCAGCAGTGGGCCGGGCGGACTGGAAGAGACCCAGTACTTC.

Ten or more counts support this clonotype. Here the CDR3 DNA reads TGTGCCAGCAGCTGGGGACTAGAGATGGTGGAGACCCAGTACTTC. Amino acids: CASSWGLEMVETQYF. The genes are TRBV7-9 and TRBJ2-5, with TRBD2 matching 8 bases. Germline CDR1 SEHNR, CDR2 FQNEAQ (reference sequence). The junction had 9 bases not matched to a gene; V was cut back by 4 bases and J by 5 bases. The CDR3 is made up of 15 amino acids.

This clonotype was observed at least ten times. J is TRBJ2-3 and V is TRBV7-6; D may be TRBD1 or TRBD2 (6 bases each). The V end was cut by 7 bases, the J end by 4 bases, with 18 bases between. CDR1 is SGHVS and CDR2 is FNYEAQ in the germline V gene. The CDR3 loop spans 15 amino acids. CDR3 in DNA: TGTGCCAGCACCCAGACAGGTTGGAGGGCAGATACGCAGTATTTT. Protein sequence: CASTQTGWRADTQYF.